The 14 T cell receptor beta chains below all came from one sample that was sequenced in a study of blood T cell repertoires in COVID-19. Clones were read by immunoSEQ multiplex PCR, and TCRdb kept only the in-frame ones, dropping some. The sample holds 90,000 to 150,000 clones; 60% to 80% are singletons and the top ten take 7.9%. Input material: peripheral blood. These receptors all stem from a human donor in a cohort sampled during active COVID-19.

This chain uses TRBV11-3 with TRBJ2-1; 12 nucleotides align to TRBD2. The V segment lost 5 bases and the J segment 3 bases; nucleotides outside the gene matches: 2. The CDR3 has 15 amino acids. Germline loops: CDR1 SGHNT, CDR2 YENEEA. The CDR3 loop is CASSPGLAGYNEQFF. The CDR3 nucleotides read TGTGCCAGCAGCCCGGGACTAGCGGGCTACAATGAGCAGTTCTTC.

Only one count was recorded for this clone. The gene calls are TRBV7-9 and TRBJ1-5; no clear D. The germline CDR1 and CDR2 sequences are SEHNR and FQNEAQ (reference sequence). CDR3 size: 14 residues. V lost 2 bases and J lost 6, with 11 bases in between. CDR3 residues: CASSLSGRPQPQHF. CDR3 nucleotides: TGTGCCAGCAGCTTATCGGGGAGACCTCAGCCCCAGCATTTT.

This chain joins TRBV6-5 and TRBJ1-2; perhaps TRBD1 as D (6 bases). Germline values: CDR1 MNHEY, CDR2 SVGAGI. This CDR3 comprises 15 residues. Trimming left V 6 bases short and J 0 bases short, with 14 bases between. CDR3 amino acids: CASRDTGFANYGYTF. CDR3 bases: TGTGCCAGCAGGGATACAGGGTTTGCTAACTATGGCTACACCTTC.

The rearrangement links TRBV4-1 to TRBJ1-2; no clear D gene. V lost 4 bases and J 3 bases, leaving 9 bases between the germline ends. Per the germline V gene, CDR1 is MGHRA and CDR2 is YSYEKL. This CDR3 comprises 13 residues. CDR3 residues: CASSPRGDYGYTF. CDR3 coding DNA: TGCGCCAGCAGCCCCCGTGGAGACTATGGCTACACCTTC.

The chain carries TRBV19 and TRBJ2-7, with 8 bases aligning to TRBD1. The CDR3 length is 14 residues. The germline V gene has CDR1 LNHDA and CDR2 SQIVND (reference sequence). V shed 5 bases and J 1 base; nucleotides not matched to a gene: 4. The CDR3 loop reads CASSLGTGSYEQYF. DNA for the CDR3: TGTGCCAGTAGTCTCGGGACAGGATCCTACGAGCAGTACTTC.

V usage is TRBV19 and J usage is TRBJ2-7; D may be TRBD2 (7 bases). Germline lookup yields CDR1 LNHDA and CDR2 SQIVND (reference sequence). The CDR3 is made up of 14 amino acids. Trimming cost V 5 bases and J 5 bases, with 16 bases left between them. The CDR3 region has the DNA TGTGCCAGTAGTCCCTTTGCGGGGGCCCACGAGCAGTACTTC. Translation: CASSPFAGAHEQYF.

The J gene is TRBJ2-2, the V gene TRBV11-2; 12 positions agree with TRBD2. Germline lookup yields CDR1 SGHAT and CDR2 FQNNGV. Losses at the gene ends were 3 bases for V and 8 bases for J; bases not matched to a gene: 4. This CDR3 is 15 amino acids long. The CDR3 DNA follows: TGTGCCAGCAGCTTCTCTGGACTAGCGGGGGGGGAGCTGTTTTTT. As protein: CASSFSGLAGGELFF.

The CDR3 reads CASSQWDRALNTEAFF. CDR3 nucleotide sequence: TGCGCCAGCAGCCAATGGGACAGGGCCCTAAACACTGAAGCTTTCTTT. The chain couples TRBV4-1 to TRBJ1-1; 9 bases match TRBD1. The germline gives CDR1 MGHRA, CDR2 YSYEKL. The length of the CDR3 is 16 residues. V trimming: 2 bases; J trimming: 2 bases; junction bases outside the gene matches: 6.

The chain combines TRBV11-1 with TRBJ2-7; 7 nucleotides line up with TRBD1. Looked up from germline, CDR1 is SGHAT and CDR2 is FQDESV (reference sequence). The ends lost 5 bases at V and 3 bases at J; junction bases unmatched: 10. The CDR3 has 15 amino acids. CDR3 sequence reads: CASSPLPGTDYEQYF. The CDR3 nucleotides read TGTGCCAGCAGCCCCCTCCCCGGGACAGACTACGAGCAGTACTTC.

The chain carries TRBV7-9 and TRBJ1-5; D is perhaps TRBD1 (5 bases). This CDR3 is 15 amino acids long. Germline lookup yields CDR1 SEHNR and CDR2 FQNEAQ (reference sequence). V lost 4 bases and J 0 bases, leaving 10 bases between the germline ends. Here the CDR3 DNA reads TGTGCCAGCAGCTCTCAGGGATCTAGCAATCAGCCCCAGCATTTT. It encodes CASSSQGSSNQPQHF.

The V call is TRBV28, the J call TRBJ2-7; TRBD1 aligns across 8 bases. There are 14 residues in the CDR3. After removal of 5 bases from V and 5 bases from J, the junction contained 8 bases not matched to a gene. Germline V CDR1 and CDR2: MDHEN, SYDVKM. The CDR3 region is CASSLTDRGNEQYF. CDR3 in DNA: TGTGCCAGCAGTCTAACCGACAGGGGCAACGAGCAGTACTTC.

This sequence joins TRBV30 and TRBJ2-7, with 8 nucleotides matching TRBD1. The CDR3 is made up of 13 amino acids. With 1 base clipped from V and 5 bases from J, the junction kept 4 bases outside the gene matches. CDR1 GTSNPN and CDR2 SVGIG come from the germline V gene (reference sequence). DNA for the CDR3: TGTGCCTGGAGTGGACAGGGGACAGACGAGCAGTACTTC. It specifies CAWSGQGTDEQYF.

This clone has only one observation. This chain joins TRBV5-1 and TRBJ2-7; 9 nucleotides line up with TRBD2. Germline CDR1 SGHRS, CDR2 YFSETQ. The CDR3 runs 22 residues. The V segment lost 0 bases and the J segment 6 bases; nucleotides outside the gene matches: 28. The CDR3 spells CASSLARDLAGFRREGLSEQYF. The DNA for the CDR3 is TGCGCCAGCAGCTTGGCCCGGGATCTCGCAGGCTTTAGGCGGGAGGGCCTAAGCGAGCAGTACTTC.

This chain joins TRBV19 and TRBJ1-4, with D uncertain. Germline V CDR1 and CDR2: LNHDA, SQIVND (reference sequence). The CDR3 loop spans 14 amino acids. V was cut by 3 bases and J by 4 bases, with 9 bases left in between. The CDR3 here is CASSINLNNEKLFF. CDR3 DNA: TGTGCCAGTAGTATTAACTTGAATAATGAAAAACTGTTTTTT.